This T cell receptor (beta chain) was sequenced for a study of T cells in Graves' hyperthyroidism and ophthalmopathy. Regions amplified from RNA transcripts were the TCR beta CDR3 regions. In the first-round RT-PCR of the TCR CDR3, the HTBI primer set was used. TCRdb re-derived calls from the multiplex PCR reads in MiXCR, one entry per CDR3 protein. The repertoire holds 500,000 to 600,000 distinct CDR3 sequences, around 45% seen once, with about 8.3% in the top ten. This clonotype was observed a few times. The CDR3 spans 13 residues. Germline CDR1 is SNHLY and CDR2 is FYNNEI. V gave up 6 bases and J gave up 4 bases; unmatched junction bases: 2.

The J gene is TRBJ2-3, the V gene TRBV2; 9 nucleotides agree with TRBD2. This receptor was identified in a woman aged 18-35 years with Graves' hyperthyroidism. The sequenced sample was peripheral blood or thyroid tissue (not recorded which). CDR3 loop: CASRRTSADTQYF. In nucleotides, the CDR3 is TGTGCCAGCAGACGGACTAGCGCAGATACGCAGTATTTT. The whole variable domain, filled in from reference TRBV2 and TRBJ2-3, reads EPEVTQTPSHQVTQMGQEVILRCVPISNHLYFYWYRQILGQKVEFLVSFYNNEISEKSEIFDDQFSVERPDGSNFTLKIRSTKLEDSAMYFCASRRTSADTQYFGPGTRLTVL.